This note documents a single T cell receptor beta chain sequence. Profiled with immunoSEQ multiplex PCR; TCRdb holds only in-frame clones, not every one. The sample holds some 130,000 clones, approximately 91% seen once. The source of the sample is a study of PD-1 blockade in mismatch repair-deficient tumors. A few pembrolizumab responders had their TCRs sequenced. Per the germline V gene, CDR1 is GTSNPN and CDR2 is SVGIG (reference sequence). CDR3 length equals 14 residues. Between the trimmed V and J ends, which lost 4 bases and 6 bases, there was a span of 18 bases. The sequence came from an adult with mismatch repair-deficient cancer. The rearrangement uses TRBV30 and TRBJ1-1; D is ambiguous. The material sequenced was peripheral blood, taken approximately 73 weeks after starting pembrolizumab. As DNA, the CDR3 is TGTGCCTGGAAACCCTGGGCGGACGGACCTGAAGCTTTCTTT. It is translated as CAWKPWADGPEAFF.